This TCR beta chain was documented in a study of T cells in localized non-small cell lung cancer (dated by TCRdb to 2018 to 2020). Concerning the study at large: The study examined T cell repertoires in under 300 patients with early-stage NSCLC and compared tumors with uninvolved tumor-adjacent lungs. The cohort consisted of 236 treatment-naive NSCLC patients whose localized lung tumors had been resected. A mean age of around 66 years was recorded for the NSCLC patients, of whom around 140 were male and 90 to 110 were female. General conclusions and limits of the study: Because of the exploratory design, TCR variables were selected using unadjusted p-values without false-discovery rate correction. Uninvolved tumor-adjacent lung showed the highest T cell clonality, higher than tumor, which suggests more focused antigenic responses in the uninvolved tumor-adjacent lung. Higher blood T cell density associated with longer overall survival, while higher adjacent-lung clonality associated with shorter survival. Because multi-region sequencing of the tumors was not done, intratumor heterogeneity could not be ruled out. Of the top 100 tumor clones, a median of approximately 60 were detected in paired uninvolved adjacent lung; under 30 were also among that lung's top 100.

The immunoSEQ Assay was used to sequence TCR beta CDR3 regions from DNA. The source study handled its data this way. To compute T cell density, TCR beta template counts were normalized to usable DNA, which was estimated by amplifying housekeeping genes. Using the preseqR package, richness was estimated by extrapolating to 120,000 templates for tissue samples and 400,000 templates for PBMC samples. Clonality was calculated as one minus Pielou's evenness. Tissue-enriched TCRs were identified through differential abundance testing performed on productive amino-acid clonotypes, with a minimum total count of 5 and an alpha of 0.1. The Jaccard Index and the Morisita Overlap Index were used to quantify repertoire overlap between compartments. GLIPH grouped TCR beta CDR3s together with public tetramer-defined viral CDR3s, and a viral motif had to include at least three viral sequences and show V-gene enrichment. Held by TCRdb, this immuneACCESS table contains in-frame sequences only and omits some clones. Under half of the omission traces to an unresolved V gene where checked; the cause of the rest is unknown. V, J and clone size are taken as reported in that table, and D and trimming were inferred from the DNA itself. A total of about 3,500 clones appear in this sample, 20% to 25% of them only once. Together, the top ten hold around 7% of the sample.

There are a few counts of this clone. The clone's antigen remains unknown. No much larger clone is present one base from it, and per-base qualities are unavailable. At diagnosis, peripheral blood, uninvolved tumor-adjacent lung and tumor were collected and stored as a combination of fresh-frozen and FFPE material. The CDR3 holds 14 amino acids from the cysteine to the phenylalanine. Here the CDR3 DNA is all that survives: 42 bases in frame from base 1. Germline trimming: 3 bases from V, 4 bases from J; junction bases outside gene matches: 3. The germline V gene sets CDR1 to SGHNT and CDR2 to YENEEA. The TCR sequence derives from a woman between 35 and 70 years old with stage I lung adenocarcinoma. The sequencing used lung tumor tissue, collected before any cancer treatment. Here the chain combines TRBV11-3 and TRBJ2-5, with 9 bases in between that match TRBD2. The DNA reads TGTGCCAGCAGCTTGACTAGCGGACTAGAGACCCAGTACTTC. This translates into CASSLTSGLETQYF. The variable domain in full, with residues beyond the CDR3 obtained from the reference TRBV11-3 and TRBJ2-5 genes, is EAGVVQSPRYKIIEKKQPVAFWCNPISGHNTLYWYLQNLGQGPELLIRYENEEAVDDSQLPKDRFSAERLKGVDSTLKIQPAELGDSAVYLCASSLTSGLETQYFGPGTRLLVL.